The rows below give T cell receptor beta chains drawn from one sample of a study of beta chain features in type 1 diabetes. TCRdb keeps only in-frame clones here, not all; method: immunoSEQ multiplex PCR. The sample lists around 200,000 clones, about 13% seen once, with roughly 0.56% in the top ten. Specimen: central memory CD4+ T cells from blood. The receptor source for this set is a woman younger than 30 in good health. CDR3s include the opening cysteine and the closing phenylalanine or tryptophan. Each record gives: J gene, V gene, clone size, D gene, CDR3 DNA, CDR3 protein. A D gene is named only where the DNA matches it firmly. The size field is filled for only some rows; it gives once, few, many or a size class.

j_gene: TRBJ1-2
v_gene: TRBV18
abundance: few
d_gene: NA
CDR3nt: TGTGCCAGCTCACCTCTCGAGACAGTTAACGTTTTTAACACCTTC
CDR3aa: CASSPLETVNVFNTF

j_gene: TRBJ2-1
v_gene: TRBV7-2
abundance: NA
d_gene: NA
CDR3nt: TGTGCCAGCAGCTTACAGGGTGGGTTCTACAATGAGCAGTTCTTC
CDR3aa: CASSLQGGFYNEQFF

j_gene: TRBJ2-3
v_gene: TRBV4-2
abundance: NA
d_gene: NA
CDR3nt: TGTGCCAGCAGCCAAGAGGGAGCCTACACAGATACGCAGTATTTT
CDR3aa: CASSQEGAYTDTQYF

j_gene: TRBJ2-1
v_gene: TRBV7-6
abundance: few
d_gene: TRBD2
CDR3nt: TGTGCCAGCAGCTTAAATCCCCTAGCGGGAGGAGGGACCTACAATGAGCAGTTCTTC
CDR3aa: CASSLNPLAGGGTYNEQFF

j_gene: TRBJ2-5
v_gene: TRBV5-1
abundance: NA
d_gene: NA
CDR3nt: TGCGCCAGCAGCCCAGCGACAGGGCGGGGAGAGACCCAGTACTTC
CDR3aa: CASSPATGRGETQYF

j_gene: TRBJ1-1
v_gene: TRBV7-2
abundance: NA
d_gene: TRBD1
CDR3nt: TGTGCCAGCAGCCCAAGACAGGGAATGAACACTGAAGCTTTCTTT
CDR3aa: CASSPRQGMNTEAFF

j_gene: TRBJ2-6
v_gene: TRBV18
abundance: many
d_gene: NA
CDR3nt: TGTGCCAGCTCACCGAGAGGACTCAGAGGCTCTGGGGCCAACGTCCTGACTTTC
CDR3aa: CASSPRGLRGSGANVLTF

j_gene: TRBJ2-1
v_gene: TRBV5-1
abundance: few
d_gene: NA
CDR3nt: TGCGCCAGCAGCTTGGGACTACAGGGCTATGAGCAGTTCTTC
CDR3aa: CASSLGLQGYEQFF

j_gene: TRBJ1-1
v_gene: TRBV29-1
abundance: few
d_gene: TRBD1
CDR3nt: TGCAGCGTCGCAAAAACAGGGGGCACTGAAGCTTTCTTT
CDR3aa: CSVAKTGGTEAFF

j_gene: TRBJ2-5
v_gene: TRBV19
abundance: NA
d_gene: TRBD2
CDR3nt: TGTGCCAGTAGTCCGCGGGAGGGTATGTCAGAGACCCAGTACTTC
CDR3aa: CASSPREGMSETQYF

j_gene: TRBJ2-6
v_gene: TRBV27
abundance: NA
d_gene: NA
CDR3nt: TGTGCCTCCGGACAGTTGAGCTCTGGGGCCAACGTCCTGACTTTC
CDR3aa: CASGQLSSGANVLTF